The clone carrying this TCR beta chain came up many times. These data come from a study of shared clonotypes between healthy human individuals. Trimming took 3 bases from V and 4 from J; bases not matched to a gene: 5. Germline V gene data show CDR1 as MRHNA and CDR2 as SNTAGT. CDR3 size: 15 residues. Clones were read by immunoSEQ multiplex PCR, and TCRdb kept only the in-frame ones, dropping some. The sample records some 690,000 clones, roughly 88% being singletons. This receptor was identified in a young man in good health. Some clones in this sample may be carry-over from other donors' samples. Sequencing was done on a sample of memory CD8+ T cells from PBMCs. Subset noted: CD45RO+ cells pooled with CCR7-negative TemRA cells. V gene TRBV6-4 combines with J gene TRBJ2-3, with 9 nucleotides matching TRBD2. CDR3 loop: CASSESSGSSDTQYF. The CDR3 DNA follows: TGTGCCAGCAGTGAAAGTAGCGGGAGTTCAGATACGCAGTATTTT.